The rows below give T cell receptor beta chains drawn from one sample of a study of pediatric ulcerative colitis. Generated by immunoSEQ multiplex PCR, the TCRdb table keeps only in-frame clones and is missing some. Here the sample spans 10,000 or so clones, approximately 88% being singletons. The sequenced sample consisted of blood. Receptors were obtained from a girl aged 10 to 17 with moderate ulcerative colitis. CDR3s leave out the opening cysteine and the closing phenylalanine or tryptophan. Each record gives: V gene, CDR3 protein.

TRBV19,ASSTPGSPLH
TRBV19,ASSSTGTASHGGYT
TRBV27,ASSFLPLGSSEQF
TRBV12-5,ASGPAGDYGYT
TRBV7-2,ASSRGHGSNQPQH
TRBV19,ASSMDSWGYT
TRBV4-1,ASSHPVETSGGAGDNEQF
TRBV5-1,ASSLGLDFGDTQY
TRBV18,ASSPPETSASSYEQY
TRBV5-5,ASSRGQGATNEKLF
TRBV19,ASSPTSGGTYEQY
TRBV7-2,ASSWGLAVRNEQY
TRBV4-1,ASSQVGSNQPQH